The 25 T cell receptor beta chains below all came from one sample that was sequenced in a study of PD-L1 blockade in urothelial cancer. Time point given: peripheral blood 6 weeks after treatment start. Measured with immunoSEQ multiplex PCR; TCRdb has only the in-frame clones, and not every one. The table records tens of thousands of clones, about 86% of them present only once. Material: PBMCs, obtained around atezolizumab (anti-PD-L1) treatment. These TCRs come from a man in his 60s with urothelial cancer.

The chain joins TRBV29-1 to TRBJ1-2, with 7 bases identical to TRBD1. V dropped 6 bases and J dropped 2; count of bases not matched to a gene: 6. The CDR3 totals 13 residues. Germline-derived CDR1 and CDR2 are SQVTM and ANQGSEA. CDR3 region: CSVGTAGNYGYTF. The CDR3 DNA reads as TGCAGCGTCGGGACAGCAGGGAACTATGGCTACACCTTC.

The chain links TRBV6-1 to TRBJ2-5, with D unclear. This CDR3 region has 16 residues. The V and J ends lost 4 bases and 2 bases respectively, with 17 bases between them. CDR1 is MNHNS, CDR2 SASEGT, per germline. The CDR3 sequence is CASSAPLRIRQETQYF. The CDR3 DNA follows: TGTGCCAGCAGTGCCCCACTTCGCATAAGACAAGAGACCCAGTACTTC.

This chain links TRBV7-2 with TRBJ2-6; 8 nucleotides match TRBD2. Germline CDR1 reads SGHTA; CDR2 reads FQGNSA. V shed 4 bases, J shed 3 bases, and the junction held 11 bases outside the gene matches. This CDR3 has 18 amino acids. CDR3 protein: CASSSLRGRGDGANVLTF. In nucleotides, the CDR3 is TGTGCCAGCAGCTCTCTCCGAGGGCGGGGGGATGGGGCCAACGTCCTGACTTTC. Full variable domain (missing parts from reference TRBV7-2 and TRBJ2-6): GAGVSQSPSNKVTEKGKDVELRCDPISGHTALYWYRQSLGQGLEFLIYFQGNSAPDKSGLPSDRFSAERTGGSVSTLTIQRTQQEDSAVYLCASSSLRGRGDGANVLTFGAGSRLTVL.

This clone occurred once. The chain employs TRBV6-5 and TRBJ2-7; maybe TRBD1 (6 bases). The CDR3 totals 15 residues. Trimming shortened V by 2 bases and J by 1 base, and 12 bases separated the two germline ends. The V gene's germline CDR1 is MNHEY and CDR2 SVGAGI. CDR3 in DNA: TGTGCCAGCAGTTACCGGGACATAGGATCCTACGAGCAGTACTTC. It codes for CASSYRDIGSYEQYF.

The chain couples TRBV2 to TRBJ1-2; TRBD1 matches 7 bases. With V trimmed by 5 bases and J by 4 bases, 7 bases remained unmatched. Germline CDR1 SNHLY, CDR2 FYNNEI. The CDR3 loop spans 14 amino acids. CDR3 nucleotides: TGTGCCAGCAGTATGACAGGGACTGCCTATGGCTACACCTTC. Residues: CASSMTGTAYGYTF.

The V and J genes are TRBV5-1 and TRBJ1-5; tentative D call: TRBD1 (6 bases). The germline gives CDR1 SGHRS, CDR2 YFSETQ. V was cut by 4 bases and J by 5 bases, with 16 bases left in between. The CDR3 totals 15 residues. CDR3 sequence (DNA): TGCGCCAGCAGCATTGGCGGGCAGGGGTATCAGCCCCAGCATTTT. It specifies CASSIGGQGYQPQHF.

The gene calls are TRBV9 and TRBJ2-1; no firm D call. Per the germline V gene, CDR1 is SGDLS and CDR2 is YYNGEE. Trimming removed 6 bases at V and 4 bases at J, with 8 bases between. The CDR3 has 12 amino acids. The CDR3 DNA follows: TGTGCCAGCACAGGTGATTACAATGAGCAGTTCTTC. Protein sequence: CASTGDYNEQFF.

This clone was seen only a few times. The rearrangement links TRBV6-1 to TRBJ1-1; D perhaps matches TRBD1 (6 bases). V was cut by 6 bases and J by 11 bases, with 13 bases left in between. The germline V gene encodes CDR1 MNHNS and CDR2 SASEGT. The CDR3 spans 11 residues. In DNA form, the CDR3 reads TGTGCCAGCAGACCCCCAGGGGCCGCTTTCTTT. This encodes CASRPPGAAFF.

The V and J genes are TRBV5-1 and TRBJ2-1; TRBD2 aligns across 9 bases. V shed 6 bases and J 5 bases; nucleotides not matched to a gene: 9. Germline lookup yields CDR1 SGHRS and CDR2 YFSETQ. The CDR3 is made up of 15 amino acids. The CDR3 bases are TGCGCCAGCACGGCCGAGGGCGGGAGGGACAATGAGCAGTTCTTC. The encoded protein is CASTAEGGRDNEQFF.

This clone occurred a few times. The chain links TRBV6-1 to TRBJ2-1, with 7 bases fitting TRBD2. There are 13 residues in the CDR3. The V gene's germline CDR1 is MNHNS and CDR2 SASEGT. With 5 bases clipped from V and 6 bases from J, the junction kept 4 bases outside the gene matches. The CDR3, as DNA: TGTGCCAGCAGTCGCGGGAGCGCCAATGAGCAGTTCTTC. It encodes CASSRGSANEQFF.

The rearrangement uses TRBV6-1 and TRBJ2-1; D remains unclear. The CDR3 length is 14 residues. Germline loops: CDR1 MNHNS, CDR2 SASEGT. Trimming removed 1 base at V and 10 bases at J, with 14 bases between. CDR3 region: CASSEVFPSGEQFF. The CDR3 coding sequence is TGTGCCAGCAGTGAAGTATTCCCTAGTGGGGAGCAGTTCTTC.

The chain has TRBV9 and TRBJ2-6, with a possible D match to TRBD2 (6 bases). Trimming removed 2 bases at V and 0 bases at J, with 6 bases between. Germline CDR1 reads SGDLS; CDR2 reads YYNGEE. CDR3 length equals 15 residues. The CDR3 sequence: CASSVEGSGANVLTF. The CDR3 DNA is TGTGCCAGCAGCGTGGAGGGCTCTGGGGCCAACGTCCTGACTTTC.

V and J are TRBV5-6 and TRBJ2-7; 13 bases match TRBD2. Germline V gene data show CDR1 as SGHDT and CDR2 as YYEEEE. The CDR3 has 14 residues. After removal of 2 bases from V and 7 bases from J, the junction contained 3 bases not matched to a gene. The CDR3 reads CASSLMTSGREQYF. DNA of the CDR3: TGTGCCAGCAGCTTAATGACTAGCGGGAGGGAGCAGTACTTC.

The genes are TRBV6-6 and TRBJ1-2; 8 positions agree with TRBD1. Germline V gives CDR1 MNHNY, CDR2 SVGAGI (reference sequence). V trimming: 6 bases; J trimming: 6 bases; junction bases outside the gene matches: 12. There are 15 residues in the CDR3. The CDR3 reads CASSFYRQGPDGYTF. The CDR3 DNA reads TGTGCCAGCAGCTTTTACAGACAGGGGCCGGATGGCTACACCTTC.

The genes are TRBV10-2 and TRBJ2-5; 10 positions match TRBD1. This CDR3 comprises 15 residues. Looked up from germline, CDR1 is WSHSY and CDR2 is SAAADI. The V and J ends lost 3 bases and 7 bases, in that order; junction bases with no gene match: 8. The CDR3 DNA reads as TGCGCCAGCAGTGATGGACAGGGGGGGAGGGGGACCCAGTACTTC. This translates into CASSDGQGGRGTQYF.

The chain couples TRBV5-1 to TRBJ2-2; weak D call: TRBD1 (6 bases). Germline V CDR1 and CDR2: SGHRS, YFSETQ. The germline V and J ends were trimmed by 3 bases and 4 bases, with 13 bases remaining between them. The CDR3 loop spans 15 amino acids. The CDR3 sequence is CASSWETGITGELFF. As DNA, the CDR3 is TGCGCCAGCAGCTGGGAAACAGGGATCACCGGGGAGCTGTTTTTT.

V is TRBV5-1 and J is TRBJ1-2; 7 bases map to TRBD1. Germline V lookup: CDR1 SGHRS, CDR2 YFSETQ. J was trimmed by 3 bases and V by 0 bases; bases with no gene match: 2. The length of the CDR3 is 14 residues. The CDR3 loop reads CASSLEGADYGYTF. The CDR3 region has the DNA TGCGCCAGCAGCTTGGAGGGGGCTGACTATGGCTACACCTTC.

This clone has more than one count but fewer than ten. The gene calls are TRBV29-1 and TRBJ1-2; tentatively, D is TRBD1 (5 bases). Trimming removed 4 bases from V and 2 bases from J, with 14 bases in between. The CDR3 totals 14 residues. Germline-derived CDR1 and CDR2 are SQVTM and ANQGSEA. CDR3 residues: CSVVGGGENYGYTF. As DNA, the CDR3 is TGCAGCGTTGTAGGCGGGGGGGAGAACTATGGCTACACCTTC. The full variable domain, in which reference TRBV29-1 and TRBJ1-2 provide the parts outside the CDR3, is SAVISQKPSRDICQRGTSLTIQCQVDSQVTMMFWYRQQPGQSLTLIATANQGSEATYESGFVIDKFPISRPNLTFSTLTVSNMSPEDSSIYLCSVVGGGENYGYTFGSGTRLTVV.

V is TRBV6-5 and J is TRBJ2-7; the D gene is possibly TRBD1 (5 bases). Trimming shortened V by 6 bases and J by 3 bases, and 12 bases separated the two germline ends. This CDR3 comprises 13 residues. Germline V gives CDR1 MNHEY, CDR2 SVGAGI. The CDR3, as DNA: TGTGCCAGCAGGCTCGCGGACATCTACGAGCAGTACTTC. Translation gives CASRLADIYEQYF.

The gene calls are TRBV29-1 and TRBJ2-1; TRBD2 aligns across 8 bases. The length of the CDR3 is 13 residues. After removal of 7 bases from V and 6 bases from J, the junction contained 8 bases not matched to a gene. Germline V CDR1 and CDR2: SQVTM, ANQGSEA. In DNA, the CDR3 is TGCAGCGCCGGGGGGGGGCGGGTCAATGAGCAGTTCTTC. Amino acid sequence: CSAGGGRVNEQFF.

This clone was counted once. The chain combines TRBV7-2 with TRBJ2-5; 12 positions agree with TRBD1. V lost 6 bases and J lost 5; bases outside the gene matches: 13. CDR1 is SGHTA, CDR2 FQGNSA, per germline. The CDR3 consists of 17 residues. The CDR3 nucleotides are TGTGCCAGCAGACTCACGCCCGGGACAGGGGGCGTGGAGACCCAGTACTTC. Encoded protein: CASRLTPGTGGVETQYF.

The chain combines TRBV5-1 with TRBJ2-2; 8 nucleotides align to TRBD1. Germline values: CDR1 SGHRS, CDR2 YFSETQ. V lost 0 bases, J lost 4 bases, and 5 bases stayed unmatched. CDR3 length equals 16 residues. The CDR3 DNA reads as TGCGCCAGCAGCTTGGGGACAGGGAGCGTCACCGGGGAGCTGTTTTTT. It encodes CASSLGTGSVTGELFF.

The chain combines TRBV5-5 with TRBJ2-7; a possible D gene is TRBD1 (6 bases). This CDR3 comprises 14 residues. Germline CDR1 is SGHKS and CDR2 is YYEKEE (reference sequence). Trimming took off 1 base at V and 2 bases at J, with 10 bases between the two ends. CDR3 residues: CASSLTGPAYEQYF. CDR3 coding DNA: TGTGCCAGCAGCTTGACAGGGCCAGCCTACGAGCAGTACTTC.

The chain carries TRBV7-8 and TRBJ2-4; TRBD2 aligns across 14 bases. Per the germline V gene, CDR1 is SGHVS and CDR2 is FQNEAQ. The ends lost 4 bases at V and 8 bases at J; junction bases unmatched: 10. CDR3 size: 17 residues. The CDR3 region is CASSSGTSGRPGDIQYF. The CDR3 bases are TGTGCCAGCAGCTCCGGGACTAGCGGGAGACCCGGGGACATTCAGTACTTC.

The V call is TRBV5-1, the J call TRBJ2-7; 12 bases are shared with TRBD2. Trimming at V came to 4 bases and at J to 6 bases, leaving 8 bases not matched to a gene. The CDR3 contains 15 residues. CDR1 and CDR2 (germline): SGHRS, YFSETQ. The DNA for the CDR3 is TGCGCCAGCAGCAATACTAGCGGGAGGTATGGCGAGCAGTACTTC. It specifies CASSNTSGRYGEQYF.